This T cell receptor (beta chain) was captured by sequencing in a study of regulatory T cells in long-lasting Graves disease. The sample holds many counts of this clonotype. Time point given: newly diagnosed GD, antithyroid drugs for less than 3 months. The TCR library was made from RNA that had been extracted from PBMCs in TRIzol. Germline V gene sequence: CDR1 LGHDT, CDR2 YNNKEL (reference sequence). V trimming: 3 bases; J trimming: 7 bases; junction bases outside the gene matches: 4. The CDR3 covers 13 residues. With iRepertoire HTBI primers and Arm-PCR of CDR3 regions, TCR beta libraries were built. One entry per CDR3 protein results from TCRdb running MiXCR on the multiplex PCR reads. The sample includes about 620,000 distinct CDR3 sequences, around 15% of them seen just once. A further study also used this sample, focusing on T cells in Graves' hyperthyroidism and ophthalmopathy.

The receptor was isolated from a woman aged 25 to 39 with Graves disease. The sequencing used peripheral blood mononuclear cells (PBMCs), collected at new diagnosis, from a patient treated with antithyroid drugs. The chain combines TRBV3-1 with TRBJ1-1; 8 bases are a match to TRBD1. The CDR3 reads CASSQTGTGEAFF. CDR3 bases: TGTGCCAGCAGCCAGACCGGGACAGGTGAAGCTTTCTTT.